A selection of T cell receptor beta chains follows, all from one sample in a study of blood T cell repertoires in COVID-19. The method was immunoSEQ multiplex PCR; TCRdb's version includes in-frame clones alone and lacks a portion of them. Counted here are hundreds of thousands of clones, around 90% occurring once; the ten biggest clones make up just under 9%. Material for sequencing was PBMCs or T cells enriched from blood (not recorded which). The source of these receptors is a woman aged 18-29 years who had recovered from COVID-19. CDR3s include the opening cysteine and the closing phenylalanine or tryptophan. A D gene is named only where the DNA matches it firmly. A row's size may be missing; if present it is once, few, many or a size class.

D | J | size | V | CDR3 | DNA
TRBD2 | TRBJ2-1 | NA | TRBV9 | CASSEIPRGLAGIKASYNEQFF | TGTGCCAGCAGCGAAATACCAAGGGGGCTAGCGGGGATCAAAGCCTCCTACAATGAGCAGTTCTTC
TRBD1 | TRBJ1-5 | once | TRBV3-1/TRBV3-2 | CASSQASSGGLPQHF | TGTGCCAGCAGCCAAGCAAGCTCAGGGGGACTTCCCCAGCATTTT
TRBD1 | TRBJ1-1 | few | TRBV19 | CASSIGTDRGRTEAFF | TGTGCCAGTAGTATAGGGACAGACAGGGGAAGGACTGAAGCTTTCTTT
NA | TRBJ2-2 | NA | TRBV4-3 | CASSQGSDLNTGELFF | TGCGCCAGCAGCCAAGGTAGTGACTTGAACACCGGGGAGCTGTTTTTT
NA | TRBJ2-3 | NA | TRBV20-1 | CSASPGDTQYF | TGCAGTGCAAGTCCGGGAGATACGCAGTATTTT
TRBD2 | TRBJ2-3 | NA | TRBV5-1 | CASSLDNGGDTDTQYF | TGCGCCAGCAGCTTGGACAACGGGGGGGACACAGATACGCAGTATTTT
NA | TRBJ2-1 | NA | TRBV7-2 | CASSPTRESNEQFF | TGTGCCAGCAGCCCCACCAGGGAAAGCAATGAGCAGTTCTTC
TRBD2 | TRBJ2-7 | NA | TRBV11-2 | CASSEYLAGGSYEQYF | TGTGCCAGCAGCGAGTATCTAGCGGGAGGAAGTTACGAGCAGTACTTC
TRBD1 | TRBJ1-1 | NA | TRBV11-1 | CASSPSDRVGTEAFF | TGTGCCAGCAGCCCGTCGGACAGGGTGGGGACTGAAGCTTTCTTT
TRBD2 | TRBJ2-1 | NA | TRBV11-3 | CASSLGGVAGVRNEQFF | TGTGCCAGCAGCTTGGGGGGGGTAGCGGGAGTTCGGAATGAGCAGTTCTTC
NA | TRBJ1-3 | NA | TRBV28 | CASSSADPSGNTIYF | TGTGCCAGCAGTTCCGCGGATCCCTCTGGAAACACCATATATTTT
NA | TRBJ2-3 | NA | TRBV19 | CASSKITGTPSTDTQYF | TGTGCCAGTAGTAAAATCACCGGGACTCCTAGCACAGATACGCAGTATTTT
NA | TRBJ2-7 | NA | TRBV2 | CASSQQGLKYEQYF | TGTGCCAGCAGTCAACAGGGATTAAAATACGAGCAGTACTTC
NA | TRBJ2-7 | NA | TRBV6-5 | CASSYSSGVPYEQYF | TGTGCCAGCAGTTACTCGTCCGGGGTCCCCTACGAGCAGTACTTC
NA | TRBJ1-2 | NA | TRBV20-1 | CSVGSNYGYTF | TGCAGTGTGGGCAGTAACTATGGCTACACCTTC
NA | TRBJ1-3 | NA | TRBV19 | CASSPQAFSGNTIYF | TGTGCCAGTAGTCCACAGGCCTTCTCTGGAAACACCATATATTTT
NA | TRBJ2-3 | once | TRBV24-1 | CATSDLPSDTQYF | TGTGCCACCAGTGATTTGCCTTCAGATACGCAGTATTTT
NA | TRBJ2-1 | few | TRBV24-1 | CATSAGLREWRDNEQFF | TGTGCCACCAGCGCCGGGCTTCGGGAGTGGAGGGACAATGAGCAGTTCTTC
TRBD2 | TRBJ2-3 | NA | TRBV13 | CASSLGRGGGQGDTQYF | TGTGCCAGCAGCTTAGGCCGTGGCGGGGGGCAGGGAGATACGCAGTATTTT
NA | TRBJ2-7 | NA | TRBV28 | CASSLRGLNYEQYF | TGTGCCAGCAGTTTACGGGGTCTAAACTACGAGCAGTACTTC
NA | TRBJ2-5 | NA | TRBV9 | CASSPRADRPPETQYF | TGTGCCAGCAGCCCAAGGGCCGACAGGCCCCCTGAGACCCAGTACTTC
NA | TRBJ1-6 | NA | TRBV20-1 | CSASWTPAGHNSPLHF | TGCAGTGCTAGTTGGACCCCCGCAGGGCATAATTCACCCCTCCACTTT
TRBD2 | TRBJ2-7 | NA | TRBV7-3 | CASSPSGRSSYEQYF | TGTGCCAGCAGTCCTAGCGGGAGAAGCTCCTACGAGCAGTACTTC
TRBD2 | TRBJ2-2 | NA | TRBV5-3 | CARSFPGLAGGPGELFF | TGTGCCAGAAGCTTCCCCGGACTAGCGGGAGGTCCCGGGGAGCTGTTTTTT
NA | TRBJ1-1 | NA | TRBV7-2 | CASSLAPGGAFF | TGTGCCAGCAGCTTAGCACCCGGGGGTGCTTTCTTT
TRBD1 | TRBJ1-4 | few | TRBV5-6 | CASSLTRGTASNEKLFF | TGTGCCAGCAGCTTGACGAGAGGGACAGCTTCTAATGAAAAACTGTTTTTT
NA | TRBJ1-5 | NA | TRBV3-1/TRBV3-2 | CASSQDTGGHQPQHF | TGTGCCAGCAGCCAAGATACGGGGGGTCATCAGCCCCAGCATTTT
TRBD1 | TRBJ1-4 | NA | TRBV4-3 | CASSQLAGTGIEKLFF | TGCGCCAGCAGCCAACTCGCCGGGACAGGGATAGAAAAACTGTTTTTT